The rows below give T cell receptor beta chains drawn from one sample of a study of shared clonotypes between healthy human individuals. Measured with immunoSEQ multiplex PCR; TCRdb has only the in-frame clones, and not every one. The repertoire holds more than 1.2 million clones, around 98.5% seen once, with approximately 0.38% in the top ten. The sample taken for sequencing was naive CD4+ T cells sorted from blood. The receptors come from a man younger than 40 in good health. Each CDR3 is given with its conserved first and last residue. The D gene is left open where the match is weak. A clone size is listed for some rows: how often the clone was seen (once, few, many), or a class if it is expanded.

clone_size	v_call	j_call	d_call	cdr3_nt	cdr3_aa
-	TRBV5-1	TRBJ2-7	TRBD2	TGCGCCAGCAGCTCCCCTGGCGGGAGGCTCTCCTACGAGCAGTACTTC	CASSSPGGRLSYEQYF
-	TRBV29-1	TRBJ1-1	TRBD1	TGCAGCGCGACGGGACAGGGCAGCACTGAAGCTTTCTTT	CSATGQGSTEAFF
-	TRBV7-9	TRBJ2-7	-	TGTGCCAGCAGCTCTTGGGTAGATCCCGAGCAGTACTTC	CASSSWVDPEQYF
once	TRBV18	TRBJ2-7	TRBD2	TGTGCCAGCTCACTAACCGGGACTATAAGCTACGAGCAGTACTTC	CASSLTGTISYEQYF
-	TRBV29-1	TRBJ1-5	-	TGCAGCGTTGTAGTCGGAGGCACTCAGCCCCAGCATTTT	CSVVVGGTQPQHF
-	TRBV7-9	TRBJ1-2	-	TGTGCCAGCAGCTCGCTGCCTCAAGGACAGAGGGCCTATGGCTACACCTTC	CASSSLPQGQRAYGYTF
-	TRBV28	TRBJ1-1	-	TGTGCCAGCAGCTCGCTGTTAGGGGGGAGGACTGAAGCTTTCTTT	CASSSLLGGRTEAFF
-	TRBV29-1	TRBJ2-7	-	TGCAGCGTTGCCCTCTCCTACGAGCAGTACTTC	CSVALSYEQYF
-	TRBV5-1	TRBJ2-2	TRBD2	TGCGCCAGCACCAGGGGACTAGCGGGCACCGGGGAGCTGTTTTTT	CASTRGLAGTGELFF
-	TRBV5-8	TRBJ2-2	-	TGTGCCAGCAGCTTGGGAACAGGATACACCGGGGAGCTGTTTTTT	CASSLGTGYTGELFF
once	TRBV5-1	TRBJ1-2	TRBD1	TGCGCCAGCAGCTTGTCCCTTCTACAGGGGGGGTATGGCTACACCTTC	CASSLSLLQGGYGYTF
-	TRBV7-2	TRBJ2-1	TRBD2	TGTGCCAGCAGTAGCGGGAGATACAATGAGCAGTTCTTC	CASSSGRYNEQFF
once	TRBV4-1	TRBJ2-1	TRBD2	TGCGCCAGCAGCCCCTTAGCGGGAGTGAGCAATGAGCAGTTCTTC	CASSPLAGVSNEQFF
-	TRBV10-1	TRBJ2-2	-	TGCGCCAGCAGTGATTTTGTGGGCACCGGGGAGCTGTTTTTT	CASSDFVGTGELFF
once	TRBV5-1	TRBJ2-1	-	TGCGCCAGCAGCTTGGTGGGCAGTGGGGATGAGCAGTTCTTC	CASSLVGSGDEQFF
-	TRBV28	TRBJ2-7	-	TGTGCCAGCAGTTTAGACGGCTACATTCCCTTCTTC	CASSLDGYIPFF
-	TRBV30	TRBJ1-4	-	TGTGCCTGGAGCCGAACTAATGAAAAACTGTTTTTT	CAWSRTNEKLFF
-	TRBV13	TRBJ2-5	TRBD2	TGTGCCAGCAGCTATAGCGGGATCCGAGAGACCCAGTACTTC	CASSYSGIRETQYF
-	TRBV6-5	TRBJ2-1	TRBD2	TGTGCCAGCAGTAGCGGGAGGTACAATGAGCAGTTCTTC	CASSSGRYNEQFF
-	TRBV5-1	TRBJ2-5	-	TGCGCCAGCAGCTTGGGGGTTCCCCAAGAGACCCAGTACTTC	CASSLGVPQETQYF
-	TRBV19	TRBJ1-5	-	TGTGCCAGTACCAATTTGGGGGGGATTGCCCAGCATTTT	CASTNLGGIAQHF
-	TRBV6-1	TRBJ1-5	-	TGTGCCAGCAGTGAGCCTGGGCCCCAGCATTTT	CASSEPGPQHF
-	TRBV11-2	TRBJ2-5	-	TGTGCCAGCAGCTTAGTATGGGAGACCCAGTACTTC	CASSLVWETQYF
-	TRBV7-8	TRBJ2-3	-	TGTGCCAGCAGGAGGCTAGCTGGGGCAGATACGCAGTATTTT	CASRRLAGADTQYF
-	TRBV2	TRBJ2-2	-	TGTGCCAGCAGTATTGGAATAGGTTCTGGGGAGCTGTTTTTT	CASSIGIGSGELFF
-	TRBV28	TRBJ2-7	-	TGTGCCAGCAGTTTACGATACGAGCAGTACTTC	CASSLRYEQYF
-	TRBV5-6	TRBJ1-3	-	TGTGCCAGCAGCTTGTTTCTCTCTGGAAACACCATATATTTT	CASSLFLSGNTIYF
-	TRBV10-2	TRBJ2-2	TRBD1	TGCGCCAGCAACCCGTTCGTCCGGGACAGGGCGCGTGGGGAGCTGTTTTTT	CASNPFVRDRARGELFF
-	TRBV18	TRBJ1-1	-	TGTGCCAGCTCACCCGGTGCAGTCATGAACACTGAAGCTTTCTTT	CASSPGAVMNTEAFF
-	TRBV28	TRBJ2-7	-	TGTGCCAGCAGGGTTAAACGGGACCGCTTGGAGCAGTACTTC	CASRVKRDRLEQYF
-	TRBV29-1	TRBJ2-1	-	TGCAGCGTTGGAGGGAATGAGCAGTTCTTC	CSVGGNEQFF
-	TRBV10-2	TRBJ1-2	-	TGCGCCAGCAGTGATGTGGGAATCGGCTATGGCTACACCTTC	CASSDVGIGYGYTF
-	TRBV2	TRBJ2-2	-	TGTGCCAGCAGTGAAAACAGGGTGACCGGGGAGCTGTTTTTT	CASSENRVTGELFF
-	TRBV5-1	TRBJ2-5	TRBD1	TGCGCCAGCAGCTTGTGGGACAGGAAGACCCAGTACTTC	CASSLWDRKTQYF
-	TRBV6-1	TRBJ2-7	-	TGTGCCGCGACCCCGTCGGGCGCCTACGAGCAGTACTTC	CAATPSGAYEQYF
-	TRBV10-3	TRBJ2-7	-	TGTGCCATCAGTGAGTCGGGGGGCGAGCAGTACTTC	CAISESGGEQYF
-	TRBV9	TRBJ2-7	-	TGTGCCAGCAGCGTAGCCGGGGCGGGATACATGTACGAGCAGTACTTC	CASSVAGAGYMYEQYF
-	TRBV2	TRBJ2-1	TRBD2	TGTGCCAGCAGTACCTTAGCGGGAGGAGGCAATGAGCAGTTCTTC	CASSTLAGGGNEQFF
once	TRBV28	TRBJ2-3	-	TGTGCCAGCAGTCGAGGCACCCTTGTGGGCACAGATACGCAGTATTTT	CASSRGTLVGTDTQYF
-	TRBV5-5	TRBJ1-4	TRBD1	TGTGCCAGCAGCCCGACAGGGTCTAATGAAAAACTGTTTTTT	CASSPTGSNEKLFF
-	TRBV5-1	TRBJ2-4	TRBD1	TGCGCCAGCAGCTGGGTGGACAGGGGAAACATTCAGTACTTC	CASSWVDRGNIQYF